This T cell receptor beta chain was identified during a study of blood T cell repertoires in COVID-19. Study as a whole: Acute and convalescent COVID-19 samples came from the United States, Italy and Spain. In each case, the material was cDNA or gDNA derived from T cells, B-cell-depleted T cells, or PBMCs.

Authors' processing steps: Estimates of nucleated cell counts were drawn from the amplification of reference gene primers. Sequenced by immunoSEQ multiplex PCR; TCRdb stores in-frame clones only, minus some. The V and J calls and clone size are taken from that table; D and trimming were inferred from the DNA. The sample yields 250,000 or so clones, more than 75% seen once. The CDR3 sequence is 12 residues long. Trimming stripped 8 bases from V and 10 bases from J, with 17 bases between. The sequence was collected from a man of 80 years or more with acute or convalescent COVID-19. The sample was peripheral blood. V usage is TRBV12-3 or TRBV12-4 and J usage is TRBJ1-2, with unresolved D. This chain's CDR3 is CASASSRSDYTF. The DNA of the CDR3 is TGTGCCAGCGCCTCTTCCAGGTCTGACTACACCTTC.